There are a few counts of the clone carrying this TCR beta chain. No antigen is known for it. TCRdb re-called the reads through MiXCR, storing one row per CDR3 protein. The sample has 900,000 to 950,000 distinct CDR3 sequences; approximately 31% are singletons. This specimen comes from a study of T cell repertoires in cytomegalovirus infection. This CDR3 spans 14 amino acids. Germline loops: CDR1 MNHEY, CDR2 SMNVEV (reference sequence). Trimming cost V 6 bases and J 4 bases; bases outside gene matches: 7. V gene TRBV27 combines with J gene TRBJ1-2; TRBD1 matches 8 bases. The sequence was obtained from a human donor in good health (CMV status not recorded). Some clones in this sample may be carry-over from other donors' samples. The sequences come from cultured CD8+ T cells from PBMCs, collected from culture after CMV antigen stimulation. The CDR3 DNA reads as TGTGCCAGCAGCTTAGGTACAGGGGGCTATGGCTACACCTTC. It encodes CASSLGTGGYGYTF.